The source of this T cell receptor beta chain is a study of early T cells in non-severe SARS-CoV-2 infection. Overall study: The study sequenced bulk RNA from unsorted whole blood, with chains unpaired. The study's findings and limits: Sequences matched to VDJdb favored anti-spike CD8 responses, while private and CD4 specificities were missed.

V gave up 5 bases and J gave up 6 bases; unmatched junction bases: 10. The CDR3 consists of 15 residues. Germline values: CDR1 SGHAT, CDR2 FQDESV (reference sequence). This clonotype has a count of ten or more. The antigen is undetermined. Individual cDNA molecules carried attached unique molecular identifiers. TCRdb independently ran MiXCR on the 5' RACE reads; one entry per CDR3 protein. Altogether 20,000 to 25,000 distinct CDR3 sequences are present, about 5% being singletons, with the ten largest covering approximately 4.2%. The receptor was isolated from an adult who was a healthcare worker with PCR-confirmed SARS-CoV-2 infection or an uninfected control (not recorded which). Sequencing was carried out using whole blood. The V and J genes are TRBV11-1 and TRBJ2-3; TRBD1 agrees at 8 bases. The chain's CDR3 is CASSPRGQDLDTQYF. As DNA, the CDR3 is TGTGCCAGCAGCCCGAGGGGACAGGACTTGGATACGCAGTATTTT.